The 20 T cell receptor beta chains given below trace back to one sample, sequenced in a study of blood T cell repertoires in COVID-19. Clones were read by immunoSEQ multiplex PCR, and TCRdb kept only the in-frame ones, dropping some. The table has 62,000 or so clones, more than 60% seen once. The sequenced sample was peripheral blood. The receptors stem from a human donor in a cohort sampled during active COVID-19.

This clone is medium-sized within its sample. This sequence joins TRBV5-1 and TRBJ1-1; D is uncertain. Germline V gives CDR1 SGHRS, CDR2 YFSETQ. The CDR3 extends over 16 amino acids. Trimming took 1 base from V and 0 from J, leaving 13 bases between them. CDR3 residues: CASSLSSAVVNTEAFF. The CDR3 DNA follows: TGCGCCAGCAGCTTGTCTTCAGCGGTTGTGAACACTGAAGCTTTCTTT.

The chain has TRBV4-1 and TRBJ1-3; 8 bases line up with TRBD1. Germline assignment: CDR1 MGHRA and CDR2 YSYEKL. The CDR3 runs 17 residues. With 2 bases clipped from V and 0 bases from J, the junction kept 6 bases outside the gene matches. The CDR3 spells CASSQRGQEFSGNTIYF. DNA for the CDR3: TGCGCCAGCAGCCAACGGGGACAGGAGTTCTCTGGAAACACCATATATTTT.

This chain connects TRBV19 to TRBJ1-2, with 8 nucleotides matching TRBD1. The CDR3 runs to 14 residues. CDR1 is LNHDA and CDR2 is SQIVND in the germline V gene (reference sequence). V lost 5 bases and J lost 4; bases outside the gene matches: 6. Here the CDR3 DNA reads TGTGCCAGTAGTGGGCAGGGGGCTAGCTATGGCTACACCTTC. This codes for CASSGQGASYGYTF.

V gene TRBV6-6 combines with J gene TRBJ1-2, with D maybe TRBD1 (5 bases). Trimming removed 6 bases at V and 3 bases at J, with 11 bases between. CDR3 length: 13 residues. Germline V gene data show CDR1 as MNHNY and CDR2 as SVGAGI (reference sequence). CDR3 sequence (DNA): TGTGCCAGCAGGTCTGGGGGGGACTATGGCTACACCTTC. This codes for CASRSGGDYGYTF.

This clone appeared a single time. The chain joins TRBV5-5 to TRBJ2-7; 7 bases line up with TRBD1. The V segment lost 2 bases and the J segment 2 bases; nucleotides outside the gene matches: 4. CDR3 length equals 14 residues. Germline assignment: CDR1 SGHKS and CDR2 YYEKEE (reference sequence). CDR3 bases: TGTGCCAGCAGCTTAAGGGACAGCGCCTACGAGCAGTACTTC. It specifies CASSLRDSAYEQYF. The full variable domain, completed using reference TRBV5-5 and TRBJ2-7, is DAGVTQSPTHLIKTRGQQVTLRCSPISGHKSVSWYQQVLGQGPQFIFQYYEKEERGRGNFPDRFSARQFPNYSSELNVNALLLGDSALYLCASSLRDSAYEQYFGPGTRLTVT.

V gene TRBV2 combines with J gene TRBJ2-3, with a possible D match to TRBD2 (5 bases). This CDR3 is built from 12 residues. V lost 6 bases and J lost 11, with 15 bases in between. Germline loops: CDR1 SNHLY, CDR2 FYNNEI. The DNA of the CDR3 is TGTGCCAGCAGAGAGGACTTGTCACGGCAGTATTTT. It yields the protein CASREDLSRQYF.

The table lists this clone with a few counts. The CDR3 here is CASSLTGDEQFF. CDR3 coding DNA: TGTGCCAGCAGTTTGACAGGGGACGAGCAGTTCTTC. This chain uses TRBV27 with TRBJ2-1, with 8 positions matching TRBD1. The CDR3 spans 12 residues. J lost 10 bases, V lost 3 bases, and 2 bases had no gene match. Germline CDR1 MNHEY, CDR2 SMNVEV (reference sequence).

This chain links TRBV28 with TRBJ1-1; the D is unclear. The CDR3 has 12 amino acids. The V and J ends lost 5 bases and 5 bases respectively, with 9 bases between them. Germline loops: CDR1 MDHEN, CDR2 SYDVKM. The CDR3 region is CASSPLLTEAFF. The CDR3 bases are TGTGCCAGCAGTCCCCTATTGACTGAAGCTTTCTTT.

This chain links TRBV27 with TRBJ2-2; 9 bases map to TRBD1. The CDR3 is made up of 16 amino acids. Germline values: CDR1 MNHEY, CDR2 SMNVEV (reference sequence). The junction had 7 bases not matched to a gene; V was cut back by 4 bases and J by 4 bases. DNA of the CDR3: TGTGCCAGCAGTTCAACCGGGACAGGGAGCACCGGGGAGCTGTTTTTT. Translating gives CASSSTGTGSTGELFF.

The chain has TRBV20-1 and TRBJ1-2; D is uncertain. The V and J ends lost 1 base and 6 bases respectively, with 3 bases between them. Germline V CDR1 and CDR2: DFQATT, SNEGSKA (reference sequence). CDR3 size: 10 residues. The CDR3 loop reads CSARVDGYTF. In DNA form, the CDR3 reads TGCAGTGCTAGAGTCGATGGCTACACCTTC.

A single count supports this clone. The J gene is TRBJ1-4, the V gene TRBV2, with D possibly TRBD1 on 5 matching bases. The CDR3 runs to 13 residues. CDR1 and CDR2 (germline): SNHLY, FYNNEI. V was clipped by 10 bases and J by 5 bases, with 14 bases between them. The CDR3 sequence is CATLPGRNEKLFF. DNA for the CDR3: TGTGCCACCCTCCCAGGGCGAAATGAAAAACTGTTTTTT.

The rearrangement joins TRBV5-1 to TRBJ1-1, with D possibly TRBD1 on 6 matching bases. The germline CDR1 and CDR2 sequences are SGHRS and YFSETQ. The CDR3 extends over 14 amino acids. The V end lost 5 bases, the J end lost 5 bases, and 16 bases lay between the germline ends. The CDR3 DNA reads as TGCGCCAGCAGGAAAGAACAGGGTCTTACTGAAGCTTTCTTT. Its protein is CASRKEQGLTEAFF.

This clone has just a few counts. Other DNA sequences of this sample code for an identical CDR3. This chain connects TRBV15 to TRBJ1-5, with D maybe TRBD1 (5 bases). Trimming cost V 0 bases and J 7 bases, with 10 bases left between them. Per germline, CDR1 LNHNV and CDR2 YYDKDF (reference sequence). This CDR3 has 14 residues. CDR3 loop: CATSRDRGNQPQHF. As DNA, the CDR3 is TGTGCCACCAGCAGAGATCGGGGGAACCAGCCCCAGCATTTT.

This chain joins TRBV5-1 and TRBJ2-1, with TRBD1 identical over 9 bases. The germline V gene encodes CDR1 SGHRS and CDR2 YFSETQ. V dropped 4 bases and J dropped 6; count of bases not matched to a gene: 14. This CDR3 is 17 amino acids long. The CDR3 DNA reads TGCGCCAGCAGCGAAGGGACAGGGCCGAATCATTCCAATGAGCAGTTCTTC. Encoded protein: CASSEGTGPNHSNEQFF.

V gene TRBV11-1 combines with J gene TRBJ1-6, with 7 positions matching TRBD1. The J segment lost 7 bases and the V segment lost 1 base, leaving 7 bases of the junction unmatched. CDR3 length equals 16 residues. Germline CDR1 reads SGHAT; CDR2 reads FQDESV (reference sequence). The CDR3 coding sequence is TGTGCCAGCAGCTTAGAGGCCGGGACAGCCAATTCACCCCTCCACTTT. Translated, it gives CASSLEAGTANSPLHF.

J is TRBJ2-3 and V is TRBV29-1; weak D call: TRBD2 (6 bases). The CDR3 runs 14 residues. Germline V gives CDR1 SQVTM, CDR2 ANQGSEA. V was trimmed by 7 bases and J by 4 bases, leaving 18 bases between them. DNA for the CDR3: TGCAGCGCGAGACTAGTAGTTGGTCCAGATACGCAGTATTTT. This encodes CSARLVVGPDTQYF.

The chain has TRBV2 and TRBJ2-7; D not certain. Germline assignment: CDR1 SNHLY and CDR2 FYNNEI. This CDR3 comprises 13 residues. Trimming cost V 7 bases and J 2 bases, with 12 bases left between them. The CDR3 DNA reads TGTGCCAGCAACCCCCTAGACCCCTACGAGCAGTACTTC. Translation gives CASNPLDPYEQYF.

The V and J genes are TRBV30 and TRBJ2-1; 12 nucleotides match TRBD2. The CDR3 totals 16 residues. Per the germline V gene, CDR1 is GTSNPN and CDR2 is SVGIG (reference sequence). The junction had 6 bases not matched to a gene; V was cut back by 4 bases and J by 2 bases. This chain's CDR3 is CAWNRASGGAYNEQFF. In DNA, the CDR3 is TGTGCCTGGAACAGAGCTAGCGGGGGGGCCTACAATGAGCAGTTCTTC.

This clone turned up a few times. The chain recombines TRBV5-1 with TRBJ1-2; TRBD1 might be the D (6 bases). Germline values: CDR1 SGHRS, CDR2 YFSETQ. The CDR3 length is 13 residues. Trimming took off 4 bases at V and 7 bases at J, with 14 bases between the two ends. The chain's CDR3 is CASSPAGAGGYTF. CDR3 DNA sequence: TGCGCCAGCAGCCCCGCGGGGGCAGGTGGCTACACCTTC.

This chain joins TRBV30 and TRBJ2-2; D possibly corresponds to TRBD2 (6 bases). V lost 3 bases and J 4 bases, leaving 18 bases between the germline ends. Germline V gene data show CDR1 as GTSNPN and CDR2 as SVGIG (reference sequence). This CDR3 is built from 16 residues. CDR3 residues: CAWSPYGGVTTGELFF. The DNA of the CDR3 is TGTGCCTGGAGCCCGTACGGCGGGGTTACCACCGGGGAGCTGTTTTTT. The full variable domain, its missing parts supplied by reference TRBV30 and TRBJ2-2, is SQTIHQWPATLVQPVGSPLSLECTVEGTSNPNLYWYRQAAGRGLQLLFYSVGIGQISSEVPQNLSASRPQDRQFILSSKKLLLSDSGFYLCAWSPYGGVTTGELFFGEGSRLTVL.